The T cell receptor beta chain under discussion was sequenced for a study of T cells in Graves' hyperthyroidism and ophthalmopathy. Study-level background: At initial diagnosis, before any treatment had begun, peripheral blood was obtained. Study-wide findings and caveats: Appearing also in blood were most of the thyroid clonotypes expanded above 0.001.

Unmatched junction bases numbered 7, after V lost 3 bases and J lost 10 bases. The CDR3 contains 15 residues. Looked up from germline, CDR1 is SGHTS and CDR2 is YDEGEE. This clonotype was seen repeatedly, ten times or more. Its antigen remains unknown. For ophthalmopathy patients, the Clinical Activity Score was at least 3 and the NOSPECS grade at least 4; duration was under 3 months. Regions amplified from RNA transcripts were the TCR beta CDR3 regions. First-round RT-PCR with HTBI primers amplified the TCR CDR3 region. TCRdb processed the multiplex PCR reads anew with MiXCR; each CDR3 protein has one entry. This table has about 410,000 distinct CDR3 sequences, about 14% appearing once.

This sequence joins TRBV5-8 and TRBJ2-1, with 13 bases aligning to TRBD2. The TCR sequence derives from a woman aged 30 to 39 with Graves' ophthalmopathy. The sequencing input was blood. The CDR3: CASSSGRTSGGEQFF. CDR3 sequence (DNA): TGTGCCAGCAGCTCCGGAAGGACTAGCGGGGGAGAGCAGTTCTTC. The whole variable domain, filled in from reference TRBV5-8 and TRBJ2-1, reads EAGVTQSPTHLIKTRGQQATLRCSPISGHTSVYWYQQALGLGLQFLLWYDEGEERNRGNFPPRFSGRQFPNYSSELNVNALELEDSALYLCASSSGRTSGGEQFFGPGTRLTVL.